This TCR beta chain was documented in a study of blood T cell repertoires in COVID-19. About the study: Some COVID-19 samples were acute and others convalescent; all came from the United States, Italy and Spain. From T cells, B-cell-depleted T cells, or PBMCs came the material, which was cDNA or gDNA.

Original analysis: Reference gene primer amplification gave estimated nucleated cell counts. TCRdb keeps only in-frame clones here, not all; method: immunoSEQ multiplex PCR. That table furnishes V, J and clone size, whereas the DNA furnished D and trimming. The sample holds under 250,000 clones; roughly 75% are singletons and the top ten take more than 7%. The CDR3 runs 13 residues. The germline V and J ends were trimmed by 5 bases and 0 bases, with 7 bases remaining between them. The germline gives CDR1 SSHAT, CDR2 FNYEAQ (reference sequence). The sequenced sample consisted of peripheral blood. This sequence originates from a woman in her 70s with acute or convalescent COVID-19. The genes are TRBV7-7 and TRBJ1-1; D may be TRBD1 (5 bases). The CDR3 DNA sequence: TGTGCCAGCAGCCGACAGATGAACACTGAAGCTTTCTTT. This encodes CASSRQMNTEAFF.